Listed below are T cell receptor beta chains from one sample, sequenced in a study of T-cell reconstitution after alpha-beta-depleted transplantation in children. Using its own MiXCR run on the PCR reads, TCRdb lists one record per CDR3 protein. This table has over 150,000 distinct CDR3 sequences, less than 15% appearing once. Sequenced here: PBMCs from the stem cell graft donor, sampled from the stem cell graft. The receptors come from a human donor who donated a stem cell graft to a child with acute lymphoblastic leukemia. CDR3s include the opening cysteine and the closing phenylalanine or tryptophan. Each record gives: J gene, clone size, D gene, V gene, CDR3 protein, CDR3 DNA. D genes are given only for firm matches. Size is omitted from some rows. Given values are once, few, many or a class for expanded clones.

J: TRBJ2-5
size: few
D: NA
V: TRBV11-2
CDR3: CASSLGTFQETQYF
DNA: TGTGCCAGCAGCCTCGGGACATTCCAAGAGACCCAGTACTTC

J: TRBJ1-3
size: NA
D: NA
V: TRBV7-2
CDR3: CASSVGRNLWSNTIYF
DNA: TGTGCCAGCAGTGTCGGGAGGAATCTCTGGAGCAACACCATATATTTT

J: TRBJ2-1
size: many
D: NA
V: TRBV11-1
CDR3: CASSLAPGTHKGNEQFF
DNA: TGTGCCAGCAGCTTAGCGCCAGGGACCCATAAGGGCAATGAGCAGTTCTTC

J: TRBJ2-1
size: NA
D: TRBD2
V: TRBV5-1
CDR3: CASSSGTSGSTGDEQFF
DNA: TGCGCCAGCAGCTCCGGGACTAGCGGGAGTACGGGCGATGAGCAGTTCTTC

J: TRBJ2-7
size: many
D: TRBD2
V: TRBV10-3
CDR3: CAISEASGTRGEQYF
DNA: TGTGCCATCAGTGAGGCTAGCGGTACTAGGGGCGAGCAGTACTTC

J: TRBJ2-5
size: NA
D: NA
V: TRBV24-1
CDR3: CATSDSLRGTSQETQYF
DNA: TGTGCCACCAGTGACTCCCTGAGGGGAACAAGTCAAGAGACCCAGTACTTC

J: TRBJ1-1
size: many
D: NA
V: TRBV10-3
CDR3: CAISPLGTEAFF
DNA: TGTGCCATCAGCCCTCTTGGCACTGAAGCTTTCTTT

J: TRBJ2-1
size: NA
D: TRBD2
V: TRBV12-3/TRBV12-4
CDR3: CASMSGTSWWSNEQFF
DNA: TGTGCCAGCATGTCGGGGACTAGCTGGTGGAGCAATGAGCAGTTCTTC

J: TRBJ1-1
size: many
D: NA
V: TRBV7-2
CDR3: CASSPPGFFKGNTEAFF
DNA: TGTGCCAGCAGCCCACCCGGGTTCTTCAAGGGGAACACTGAAGCTTTCTTT

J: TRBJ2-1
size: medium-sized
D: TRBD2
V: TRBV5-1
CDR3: CASSLYPIGRNNEQFF
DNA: TGCGCCAGCAGCTTGTATCCGATCGGGAGGAACAATGAGCAGTTCTTC